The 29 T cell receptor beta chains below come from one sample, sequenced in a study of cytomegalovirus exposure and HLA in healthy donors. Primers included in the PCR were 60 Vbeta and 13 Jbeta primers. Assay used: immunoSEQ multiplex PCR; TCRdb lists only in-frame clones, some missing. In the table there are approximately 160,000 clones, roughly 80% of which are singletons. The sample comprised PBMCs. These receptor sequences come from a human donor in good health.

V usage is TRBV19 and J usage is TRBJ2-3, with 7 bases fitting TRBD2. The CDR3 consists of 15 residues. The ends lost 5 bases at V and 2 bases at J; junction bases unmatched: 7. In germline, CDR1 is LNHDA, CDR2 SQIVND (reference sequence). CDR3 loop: CASSGSAGVTDTQYF. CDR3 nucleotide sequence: TGTGCCAGTAGTGGGTCGGCGGGGGTCACAGATACGCAGTATTTT.

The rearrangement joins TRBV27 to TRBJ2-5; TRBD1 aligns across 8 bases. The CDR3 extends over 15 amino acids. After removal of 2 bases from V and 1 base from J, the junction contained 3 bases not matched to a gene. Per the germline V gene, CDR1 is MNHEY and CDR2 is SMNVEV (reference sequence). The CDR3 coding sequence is TGTGCCAGCAGTTTACGGACAGGGCCCCAAGAGACCCAGTACTTC. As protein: CASSLRTGPQETQYF.

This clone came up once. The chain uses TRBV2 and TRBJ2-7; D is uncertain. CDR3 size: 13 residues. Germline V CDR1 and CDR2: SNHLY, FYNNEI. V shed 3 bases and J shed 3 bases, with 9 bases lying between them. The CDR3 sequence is CASSDNAIYEQYF. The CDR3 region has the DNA TGTGCCAGCAGTGATAATGCGATCTACGAGCAGTACTTC.

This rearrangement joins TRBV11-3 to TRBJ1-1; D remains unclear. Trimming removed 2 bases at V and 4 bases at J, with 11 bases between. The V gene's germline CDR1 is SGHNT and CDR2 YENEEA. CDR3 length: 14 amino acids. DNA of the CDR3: TGTGCCAGCAGCTTAAGCGGGGATACCACTGAAGCTTTCTTT. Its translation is CASSLSGDTTEAFF.

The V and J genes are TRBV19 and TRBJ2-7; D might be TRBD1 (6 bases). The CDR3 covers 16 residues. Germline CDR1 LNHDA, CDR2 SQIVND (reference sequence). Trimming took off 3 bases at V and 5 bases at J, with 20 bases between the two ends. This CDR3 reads CASSIRTEQGNHEQYF. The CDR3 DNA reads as TGTGCCAGTAGTATCCGCACCGAACAGGGAAATCACGAGCAGTACTTC.

The CDR3 sequence is CASSLTGGMDTQYF. The CDR3 nucleotides are TGTGCCAGCAGCTTAACAGGGGGCATGGATACGCAGTATTTT. This sequence joins TRBV7-3 and TRBJ2-3; 7 positions agree with TRBD1. The germline gives CDR1 SGHTA, CDR2 FQGTGA. This CDR3 is built from 14 residues. V lost 0 bases to trimming and J lost 6 bases; unmatched junction nucleotides: 3.

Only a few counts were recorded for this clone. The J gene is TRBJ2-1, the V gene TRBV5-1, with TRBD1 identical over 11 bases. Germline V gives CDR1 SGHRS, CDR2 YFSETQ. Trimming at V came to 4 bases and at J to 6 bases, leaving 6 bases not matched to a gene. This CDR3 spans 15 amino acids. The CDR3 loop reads CASSGTGTGGNEQFF. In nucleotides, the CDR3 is TGCGCCAGCAGCGGGACCGGGACAGGGGGCAATGAGCAGTTCTTC.

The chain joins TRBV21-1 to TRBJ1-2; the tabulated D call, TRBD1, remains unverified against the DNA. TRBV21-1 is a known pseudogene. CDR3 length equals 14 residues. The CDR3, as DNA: TGTGCCAGCAGAGGGACAGGCGGGACCTATGGCTACACCTTC. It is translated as CASRGTGGTYGYTF.

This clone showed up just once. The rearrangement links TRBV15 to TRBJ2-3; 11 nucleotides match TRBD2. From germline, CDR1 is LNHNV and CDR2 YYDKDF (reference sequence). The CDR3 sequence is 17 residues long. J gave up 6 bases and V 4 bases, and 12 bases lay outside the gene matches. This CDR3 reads CATSTAVIAGGPDTQYF. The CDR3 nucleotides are TGTGCCACCAGCACAGCGGTCATAGCGGGGGGGCCTGATACGCAGTATTTT.

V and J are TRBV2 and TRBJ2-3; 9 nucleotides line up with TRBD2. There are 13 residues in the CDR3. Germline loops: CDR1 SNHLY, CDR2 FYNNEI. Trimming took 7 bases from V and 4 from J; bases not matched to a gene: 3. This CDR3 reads CASTAGGPDTQYF. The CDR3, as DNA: TGTGCCAGCACGGCGGGGGGGCCAGATACGCAGTATTTT.

The CDR3: CASSWDRAGANVLTF. As DNA, the CDR3 is TGCGCCAGCAGCTGGGACAGAGCTGGGGCCAACGTCCTGACTTTC. The genes are TRBV5-1 and TRBJ2-6; 7 positions agree with TRBD1. Germline trimming cut 3 bases from V and 2 bases from J; bases unmatched to any gene: 2. CDR3 size: 15 residues. CDR1 and CDR2 (germline): SGHRS, YFSETQ.

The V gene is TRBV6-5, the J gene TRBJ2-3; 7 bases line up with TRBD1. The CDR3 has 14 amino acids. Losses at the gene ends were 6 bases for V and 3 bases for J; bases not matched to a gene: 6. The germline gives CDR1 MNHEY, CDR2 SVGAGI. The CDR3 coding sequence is TGTGCCAGCAGCCGCGGACAGGATACAGATACGCAGTATTTT. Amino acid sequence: CASSRGQDTDTQYF.

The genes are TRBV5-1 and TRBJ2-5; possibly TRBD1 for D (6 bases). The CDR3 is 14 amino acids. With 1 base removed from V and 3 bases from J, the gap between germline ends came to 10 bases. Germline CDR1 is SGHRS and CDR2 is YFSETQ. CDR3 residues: CASSLTNREETQYF. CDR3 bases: TGCGCCAGCAGCTTGACCAACAGGGAAGAGACCCAGTACTTC. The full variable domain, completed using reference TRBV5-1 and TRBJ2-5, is KAGVTQTPRYLIKTRGQQVTLSCSPISGHRSVSWYQQTPGQGLQFLFEYFSETQRNKGNFPGRFSGRQFSNSRSEMNVSTLELGDSALYLCASSLTNREETQYFGPGTRLLVL.

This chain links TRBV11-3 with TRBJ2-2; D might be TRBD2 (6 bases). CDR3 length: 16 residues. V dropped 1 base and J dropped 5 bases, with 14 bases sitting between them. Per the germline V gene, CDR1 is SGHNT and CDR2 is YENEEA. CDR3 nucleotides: TGTGCCAGCAGCTTAGTCCGGGGGTTAGGGACCGGGGAGCTGTTTTTT. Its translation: CASSLVRGLGTGELFF. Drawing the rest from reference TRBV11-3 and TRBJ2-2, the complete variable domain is EAGVVQSPRYKIIEKKQPVAFWCNPISGHNTLYWYLQNLGQGPELLIRYENEEAVDDSQLPKDRFSAERLKGVDSTLKIQPAELGDSAVYLCASSLVRGLGTGELFFGEGSRLTVL.

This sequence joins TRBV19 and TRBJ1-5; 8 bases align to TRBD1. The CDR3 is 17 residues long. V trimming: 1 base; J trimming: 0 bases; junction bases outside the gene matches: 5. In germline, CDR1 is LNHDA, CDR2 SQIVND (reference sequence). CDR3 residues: CASSIGWTGYSNQPQHF. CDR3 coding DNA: TGTGCCAGTAGTATAGGTTGGACAGGGTATAGCAATCAGCCCCAGCATTTT.

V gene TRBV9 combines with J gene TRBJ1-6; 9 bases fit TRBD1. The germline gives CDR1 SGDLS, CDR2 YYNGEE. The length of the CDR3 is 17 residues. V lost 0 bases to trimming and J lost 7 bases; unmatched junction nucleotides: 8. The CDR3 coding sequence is TGTGCCAGCAGCGTAGACCCTCGACAGGGGGGAAATTCACCCCTCCACTTT. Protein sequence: CASSVDPRQGGNSPLHF.

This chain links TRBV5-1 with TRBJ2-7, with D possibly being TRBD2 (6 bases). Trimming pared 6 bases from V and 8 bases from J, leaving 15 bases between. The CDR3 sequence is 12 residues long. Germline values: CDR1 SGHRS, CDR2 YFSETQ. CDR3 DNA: TGCGCCAGCACCGAGACAGCGGGCCAGCAGTACTTC. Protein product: CASTETAGQQYF. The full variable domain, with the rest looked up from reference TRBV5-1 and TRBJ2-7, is KAGVTQTPRYLIKTRGQQVTLSCSPISGHRSVSWYQQTPGQGLQFLFEYFSETQRNKGNFPGRFSGRQFSNSRSEMNVSTLELGDSALYLCASTETAGQQYFGPGTRLTVT.

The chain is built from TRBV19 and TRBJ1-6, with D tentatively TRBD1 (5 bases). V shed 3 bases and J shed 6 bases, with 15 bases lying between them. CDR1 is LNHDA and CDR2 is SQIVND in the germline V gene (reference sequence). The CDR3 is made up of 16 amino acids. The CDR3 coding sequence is TGTGCCAGTAGTATCTCACCGTGGGGGGGTAATTCACCCCTCCACTTT. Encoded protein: CASSISPWGGNSPLHF.

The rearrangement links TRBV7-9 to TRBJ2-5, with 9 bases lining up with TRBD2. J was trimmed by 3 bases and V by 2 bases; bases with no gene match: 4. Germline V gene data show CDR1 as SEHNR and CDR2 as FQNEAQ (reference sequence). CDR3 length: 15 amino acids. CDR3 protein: CASSLPSGAKETQYF. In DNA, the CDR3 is TGTGCCAGCAGCTTACCTAGCGGGGCCAAAGAGACCCAGTACTTC.

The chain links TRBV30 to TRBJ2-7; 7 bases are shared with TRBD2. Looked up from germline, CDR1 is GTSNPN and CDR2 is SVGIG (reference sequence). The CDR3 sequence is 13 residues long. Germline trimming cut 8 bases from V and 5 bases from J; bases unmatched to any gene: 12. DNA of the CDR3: TGTGCCCGGGAGGTAAGGGGTTTACACGAGCAGTACTTC. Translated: CAREVRGLHEQYF.

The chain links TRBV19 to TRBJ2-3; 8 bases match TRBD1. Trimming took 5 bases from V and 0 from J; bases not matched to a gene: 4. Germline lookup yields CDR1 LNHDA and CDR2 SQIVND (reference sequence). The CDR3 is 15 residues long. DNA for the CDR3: TGTGCCAGTAGTGCCAACAGGGGGAGCACAGATACGCAGTATTTT. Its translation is CASSANRGSTDTQYF.

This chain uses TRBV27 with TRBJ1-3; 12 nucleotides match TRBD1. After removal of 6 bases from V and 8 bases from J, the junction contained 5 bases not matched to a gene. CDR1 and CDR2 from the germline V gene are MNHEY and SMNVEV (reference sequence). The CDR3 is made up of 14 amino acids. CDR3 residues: CASSSGQGADTIYF. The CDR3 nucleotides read TGTGCCAGCAGCTCGGGACAGGGGGCGGACACCATATATTTT.

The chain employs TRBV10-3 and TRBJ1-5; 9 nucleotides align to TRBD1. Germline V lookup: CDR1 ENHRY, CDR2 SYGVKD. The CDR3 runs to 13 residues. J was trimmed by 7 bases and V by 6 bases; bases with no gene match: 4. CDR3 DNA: TGTGCCATCAGGTGGGACAGGGACCAGCCCCAGCATTTT. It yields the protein CAIRWDRDQPQHF.

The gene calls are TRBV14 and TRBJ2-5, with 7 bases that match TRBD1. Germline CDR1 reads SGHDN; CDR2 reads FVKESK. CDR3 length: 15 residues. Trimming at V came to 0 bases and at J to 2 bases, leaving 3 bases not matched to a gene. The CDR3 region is CASSQDGTEQETQYF. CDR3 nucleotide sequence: TGTGCCAGCAGCCAAGATGGGACAGAGCAAGAGACCCAGTACTTC.

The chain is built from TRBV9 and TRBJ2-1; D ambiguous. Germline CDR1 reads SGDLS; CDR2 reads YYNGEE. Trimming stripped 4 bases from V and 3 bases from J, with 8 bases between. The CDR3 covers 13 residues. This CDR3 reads CASSPLFYNEQFF. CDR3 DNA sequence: TGTGCCAGCAGCCCCCTTTTCTACAATGAGCAGTTCTTC.

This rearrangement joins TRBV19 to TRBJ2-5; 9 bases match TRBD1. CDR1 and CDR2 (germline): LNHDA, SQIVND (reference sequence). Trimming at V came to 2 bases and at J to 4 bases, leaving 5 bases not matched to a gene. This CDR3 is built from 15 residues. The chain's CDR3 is CASSIRRTGVETQYF. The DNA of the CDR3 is TGTGCCAGTAGTATAAGGCGGACAGGGGTAGAGACCCAGTACTTC.

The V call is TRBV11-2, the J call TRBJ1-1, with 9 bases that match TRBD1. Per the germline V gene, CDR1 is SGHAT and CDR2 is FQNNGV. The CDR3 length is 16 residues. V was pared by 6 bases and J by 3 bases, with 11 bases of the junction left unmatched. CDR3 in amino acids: CASRKPTGTGYTEAFF. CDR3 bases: TGTGCCAGCAGAAAACCGACCGGGACAGGGTACACTGAAGCTTTCTTT. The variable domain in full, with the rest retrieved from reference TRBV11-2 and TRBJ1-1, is EAGVAQSPRYKIIEKRQSVAFWCNPISGHATLYWYQQILGQGPKLLIQFQNNGVVDDSQLPKDRFSAERLKGVDSTLKIQPAKLEDSAVYLCASRKPTGTGYTEAFFGQGTRLTVV.

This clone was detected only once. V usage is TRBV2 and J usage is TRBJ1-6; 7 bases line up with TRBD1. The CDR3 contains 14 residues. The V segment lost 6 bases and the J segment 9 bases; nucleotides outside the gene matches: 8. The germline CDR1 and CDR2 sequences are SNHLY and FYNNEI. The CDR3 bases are TGTGCCAGCAGGGACACAGGGGAAAGTTCACCCCTCCACTTT. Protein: CASRDTGESSPLHF.

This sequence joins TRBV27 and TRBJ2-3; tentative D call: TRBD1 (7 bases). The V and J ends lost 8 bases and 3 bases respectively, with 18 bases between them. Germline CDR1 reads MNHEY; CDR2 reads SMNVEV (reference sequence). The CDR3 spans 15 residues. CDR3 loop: CASSPAGGQTDTQYF. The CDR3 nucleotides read TGTGCCAGCTCGCCCGCAGGGGGGCAAACAGATACGCAGTATTTT.